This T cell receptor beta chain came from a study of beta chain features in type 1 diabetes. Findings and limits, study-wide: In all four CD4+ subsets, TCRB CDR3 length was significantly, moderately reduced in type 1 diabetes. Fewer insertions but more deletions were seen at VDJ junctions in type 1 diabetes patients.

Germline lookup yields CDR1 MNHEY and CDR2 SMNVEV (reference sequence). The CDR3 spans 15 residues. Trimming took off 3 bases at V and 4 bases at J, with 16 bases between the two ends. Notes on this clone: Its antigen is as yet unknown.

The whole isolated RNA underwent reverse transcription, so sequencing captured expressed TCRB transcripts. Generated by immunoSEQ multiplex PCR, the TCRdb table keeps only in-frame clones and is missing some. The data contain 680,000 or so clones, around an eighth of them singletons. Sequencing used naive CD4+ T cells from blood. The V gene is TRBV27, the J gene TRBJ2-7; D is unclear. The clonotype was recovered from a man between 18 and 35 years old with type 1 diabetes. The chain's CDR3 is CASSFGPRSSYEQYF. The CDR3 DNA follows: TGTGCCAGCAGTTTTGGGCCAAGAAGTTCTTACGAGCAGTACTTC.